The text below deals with one TCR beta chain. The antigen is undetermined. Germline lookup yields CDR1 MNHNY and CDR2 SVGAGI (reference sequence). The CDR3 is made up of 13 amino acids. The V and J ends lost 4 bases and 8 bases respectively, with 14 bases between them. This entry belongs to a study of cytomegalovirus exposure and HLA in healthy donors. Study-level information: Falling in the Caucasian-associated ancestry cluster were about four fifths of under 450 genotyped donors. Study findings and constraints: The majority of CMV-associated TCR beta chains were reported as apparently HLA-restricted in a later analysis.

A multiplex PCR was run with 60 Vbeta primers and 13 Jbeta primers. Sequencing used immunoSEQ multiplex PCR; TCRdb keeps in-frame clones, though not all of them. The table records roughly 150,000 clones, 60% to 80% of them present only once. The source is a male donor in good health and CMV-seronegative. Material for sequencing was PBMCs. The V gene is TRBV6-6, the J gene TRBJ1-2; tentatively, D is TRBD1 (5 bases). The CDR3 protein is CASSWGVLGGYTF. Written as DNA, the CDR3 is TGTGCCAGCAGTTGGGGCGTTTTGGGGGGCTACACCTTC.